This TCR beta chain is drawn from a study of T cells in Graves' hyperthyroidism and ophthalmopathy (dated by TCRdb to the late 2010s). As for the study more broadly: Peripheral blood was sampled at the time of initial diagnosis, prior to any treatment. The study also compared thyroid tissue and blood T-cell repertoires from more than 5 Graves' hyperthyroidism patients. Whether ophthalmopathy could be predicted prospectively was tested in an independent validation cohort made up of roughly 20 hyperthyroidism patients plus 17 patients who later progressed to ophthalmopathy. TCR Vbeta CDR3 sequencing of approximately 140 peripheral blood samples (under 45 ophthalmopathy, roughly 74 hyperthyroidism and around 17 progressor patients) is reported in the paper. To identify distinguishing TCR V-J signatures, a discovery cohort of 90 to 100 patients was used, comprising roughly 45 with Graves' ophthalmopathy and around 57 with stable Graves' hyperthyroidism. The roughly 90 discovery patients were divided at random into training and test sets in a 7:3 ratio. Once sampling was done, hyperthyroidism patients were given methimazole at a starting dose of 30 mg daily, whereas ophthalmopathy patients were given high-dose intravenous methylprednisolone. The full study reports these points: No statistical method was used to set the sample size in advance, and investigators knew the group allocation. In validation, the model predicted progression to ophthalmopathy with roughly 66% sensitivity and over 72% specificity, a median of approximately 6.7 months before onset. In cross-validation, a model built on a 13 V-J signature told ophthalmopathy apart from stable hyperthyroidism with approximately 90% sensitivity and about 81% specificity, and in testing the same model reached 80%/75%. Most expanded thyroid clonotypes (frequency above 0.001) were also detected in blood, suggesting blood repertoires may reflect thyroid immune responses.

This clonotype was seen a few times. Its target antigen remains unknown. Base qualities were left out, and no much larger clone turns up one base away. Ophthalmopathy patients had moderately to severely active disease, with a Clinical Activity Score of 3 or more, a NOSPECS grade of 4 or more, and a disease duration of less than 3 months. Exclusion was applied to patients with uncontrolled infections, other autoimmune diseases, pregnancy or lactation. Diagnoses relied on clinical symptoms, serum thyroxine and TRAb, thyroid ultrasound and orbital computed tomography. Ficoll-Paque density gradient centrifugation was used to isolate PBMCs from 10 ml of fresh peripheral blood. Total RNA was extracted with Trizol reagent, and quality was checked on an Agilent 2100 Bioanalyzer. V loses 5 bases at its end and J loses 4 bases; junction bases beyond the gene matches: 6. From the cysteine through the phenylalanine, the CDR3 covers 17 amino acids. The DNA shown is the 51-base CDR3, in frame from base 1. CDR1 and CDR2, looked up from the germline V gene, are MNHNS and SASEGT.

The TCR beta CDR3 regions were amplified from the RNA transcripts. For the first round of RT-PCR on the TCR CDR3, the HTBI primer set was used together with the Qiagen OneStep RT-PCR kit. Libraries were constructed in a second round of multiplex PCR, after which size selection and purification were performed. Paired-end sequencing of the libraries was performed with 100 bp reads on an Illumina HiSeq2000. The study's own analysis went as follows. Raw data were processed with SOAPnuke, discarding reads with adapters, uncalled bases, mean Phred below 15, or no exact constant-primer or identifier match. COPE v1.2.5 was used to merge the high-quality paired reads, and each unique nucleotide sequence was defined as a clonotype. MiTCR v1.1 was used to align the clonotypes against IMGT TRBV, TRBD and TRBJ reference segments. Only V-J combinations with frequency above 0.0001, covering roughly 99% of repertoires, were analysed. A TCS score was defined as the ratio between F50 (clonal expansion) and ExV (chaos), using BLOSUM62-based TCRdist between CDR3 peptides within each V-J. Welch's t-statistics and random forest reduced 500 to 550 V-J features to roughly 13, which were used in a naive Bayes classifier (R e1071). TCRdb trimmed public reads at Q25 via fastp, called clones via MiXCR and kept in-frame beta chains. Rows merge per CDR3 protein into single entries with the most common DNA and genes. Clone size and V and J calls follow TCRdb, not the original study. The sample includes about 380,000 distinct CDR3 sequences, with approximately 18% observed a single time. 40% of the sample goes to the ten largest clones.

The sample was blood. Here the chain combines TRBV6-1 and TRBJ2-1, and TRBD2 aligns with 15 junction nucleotides. The origin of this receptor is a man aged 18 to 35 with Graves' ophthalmopathy. This receptor has the CDR3 CASSPRTSGGAYNEQFF. The nucleotide sequence reads TGTGCCAGCAGTCCCCGGACTAGCGGGGGGGCTTACAATGAGCAGTTCTTC.